These 24 T cell receptor beta chains originate from one sample sequenced in a study of patients and donors after allogeneic stem cell transplantation. TCRdb independently ran MiXCR on the RT-PCR reads; one entry per CDR3 protein. Among approximately 210,000 distinct CDR3 sequences listed, less than 45% were seen once. The sequenced sample was blood, either unsorted or a sorted T cell fraction (not recorded which). These receptors were obtained from a human donor who was either an allogeneic HSCT recipient or a stem cell or donor lymphocyte infusion donor (not recorded which). It is not recorded whose cells these are; they may come from a transplant donor.

There are a few counts of this clonotype. The rearrangement joins TRBV6-2 or TRBV6-3 to TRBJ1-5; 7 bases fit TRBD1. The CDR3 runs 15 residues. J was trimmed by 3 bases and V by 8 bases; bases with no gene match: 10. The germline V gene encodes CDR1 MNHEY and CDR2 SVGEGT. Here the CDR3 DNA reads TGTGCCAGCCGAACAGGGGAACGGGACAATCAGCCCCAGCATTTT. This gives the protein CASRTGERDNQPQHF.

This rearrangement joins TRBV10-3 to TRBJ2-1; TRBD1 matches at 7 bases. Looked up from germline, CDR1 is ENHRY and CDR2 is SYGVKD. The V segment lost 7 bases and the J segment 1 base; nucleotides outside the gene matches: 4. CDR3 length: 14 amino acids. Here the CDR3 DNA reads TGTGCCATCACCTCGGGACAGTCCTACAATGAGCAGTTCTTC. Translated, it gives CAITSGQSYNEQFF.

The chain couples TRBV4-1 to TRBJ1-2; no clear D gene. CDR1 and CDR2 (germline): MGHRA, YSYEKL. The length of the CDR3 is 14 residues. The V end was cut by 0 bases, the J end by 7 bases, with 12 bases between. Written as DNA, the CDR3 is TGCGCCAGCAGCCAAGATTTGCCTCAGTTTGGCTACACCTTC. Its translation is CASSQDLPQFGYTF.

The chain has TRBV5-6 and TRBJ1-2; D might be TRBD1 (6 bases). The CDR3 totals 15 residues. Looked up from germline, CDR1 is SGHDT and CDR2 is YYEEEE. V was pared by 4 bases and J by 5 bases, with 18 bases between. The CDR3 DNA reads as TGTGCCAGCAGCCTCCCCGGGGGCCCCCTTTATGGCTACACCTTC. Protein sequence: CASSLPGGPLYGYTF. Full variable domain (rest looked up from reference TRBV5-6 and TRBJ1-2): DAGVTQSPTHLIKTRGQQVTLRCSPKSGHDTVSWYQQALGQGPQFIFQYYEEEERQRGNFPDRFSGHQFPNYSSELNVNALLLGDSALYLCASSLPGGPLYGYTFGSGTRLTVV.

This rearrangement joins TRBV28 to TRBJ2-3; 10 bases are shared with TRBD1. The CDR3 sequence is 14 residues long. Germline-derived CDR1 and CDR2 are MDHEN and SYDVKM. V was pared by 6 bases and J by 4 bases, with 4 bases of the junction left unmatched. The CDR3 is CASRDRGNSDTQYF. In DNA, the CDR3 is TGTGCCAGCAGGGACAGGGGGAATTCAGATACGCAGTATTTT. The complete variable domain, with remaining parts taken from reference TRBV28 and TRBJ2-3, reads DVKVTQSSRYLVKRTGEKVFLECVQDMDHENMFWYRQDPGLGLRLIYFSYDVKMKEKGDIPEGYSVSREKKERFSLILESASTNQTSMYLCASRDRGNSDTQYFGPGTRLTVL.

This clonotype appeared a few times. V and J are TRBV29-1 and TRBJ1-4, with D tentatively TRBD1 (5 bases). The V end lost 0 bases, the J end lost 5 bases, and 7 bases lay between the germline ends. This CDR3 is 13 amino acids long. Germline assignment: CDR1 SQVTM and CDR2 ANQGSEA. In DNA, the CDR3 is TGCAGCGTTGAAGACACAGGAAATGAAAAACTGTTTTTT. Translation: CSVEDTGNEKLFF.

CDR3 protein: CASSLGPSGFSYEQYF. The CDR3 DNA follows: TGTGCCAGCAGCTTGGGCCCTAGCGGGTTCTCCTACGAGCAGTACTTC. The gene calls are TRBV5-5 and TRBJ2-7; 8 bases are a match to TRBD2. This CDR3 region has 16 residues. V dropped 0 bases and J dropped 0; count of bases not matched to a gene: 5. Germline V lookup: CDR1 SGHKS, CDR2 YYEKEE (reference sequence).

The gene calls are TRBV29-1 and TRBJ2-6; TRBD2 is a possible D gene (5 bases). This CDR3 has 14 residues. The V end was cut by 0 bases, the J end by 14 bases, with 17 bases between. Germline CDR1 and CDR2: SQVTM and ANQGSEA. This CDR3 reads CSVEEREQPNLLTF. The DNA of the CDR3 is TGCAGCGTTGAAGAGAGGGAACAGCCCAATCTCCTGACTTTC.

This clonotype was seen many times. The gene calls are TRBV7-2 and TRBJ1-5; D is perhaps TRBD1 (5 bases). The V and J ends lost 5 bases and 1 base respectively, with 12 bases between them. Looked up from germline, CDR1 is SGHTA and CDR2 is FQGNSA. CDR3 length equals 15 residues. The CDR3 DNA follows: TGTGCCAGCAGCACCGGGGGATGGAGCAATCAGCCCCAGCATTTT. This encodes CASSTGGWSNQPQHF.

The V and J genes are TRBV29-1 and TRBJ2-4, with a weak D call TRBD1 (5 bases). This CDR3 is 16 amino acids long. V dropped 5 bases and J dropped 3 bases, with 20 bases sitting between them. Germline CDR1 is SQVTM and CDR2 is ANQGSEA. CDR3 sequence: CSVHDAPGSGKNIQYF. The CDR3 bases are TGCAGCGTTCATGACGCGCCAGGGTCGGGCAAAAACATTCAGTACTTC.

The chain combines TRBV27 with TRBJ1-1; TRBD1 agrees at 8 bases. CDR1 is MNHEY, CDR2 SMNVEV, per germline (reference sequence). The CDR3 loop spans 14 amino acids. With 5 bases clipped from V and 4 bases from J, the junction kept 6 bases outside the gene matches. CDR3 loop: CASSLNRGGTEAFF. For the CDR3, the DNA is TGTGCCAGCAGTCTGAACAGGGGGGGCACTGAAGCTTTCTTT.

The chain joins TRBV27 to TRBJ1-1; D might be TRBD1 (5 bases). The V gene's germline CDR1 is MNHEY and CDR2 SMNVEV (reference sequence). Trimming shortened V by 4 bases and J by 1 base, and 10 bases separated the two germline ends. This CDR3 has 14 residues. CDR3 in amino acids: CASSSLQGNTEAFF. The DNA for the CDR3 is TGTGCCAGCAGTTCGCTTCAGGGGAACACTGAAGCTTTCTTT.

This clonotype appeared a single time. The chain couples TRBV10-3 to TRBJ2-3; D is unresolved. The germline V gene has CDR1 ENHRY and CDR2 SYGVKD. Trimming shortened V by 8 bases and J by 2 bases, and 14 bases separated the two germline ends. The CDR3 is 14 residues long. The CDR3 bases are TGTGCCATCGAACTCGCGGAAACCACAGATACGCAGTATTTT. It codes for CAIELAETTDTQYF.

This chain connects TRBV3-1 to TRBJ2-1; a possible D gene is TRBD1 (6 bases). CDR3 length: 16 amino acids. Deletions cut 3 bases from V and 2 bases from J, with 14 bases between. Germline CDR1 is LGHDT and CDR2 is YNNKEL (reference sequence). The CDR3 DNA sequence: TGTGCCAGCAGCCATGGGCCGGGACACCCCTACAATGAGCAGTTCTTC. Its protein is CASSHGPGHPYNEQFF.

This clonotype was seen a few times. The J gene is TRBJ2-1, the V gene TRBV12-3 or TRBV12-4; D is possibly TRBD1 or TRBD2 (5 bases each). The V and J ends lost 8 bases and 9 bases respectively, with 17 bases between them. The CDR3 runs 13 residues. CDR3 bases: TGTGCCAGCGGTATTTCGGGACGTGGTGAGCAGTTCTTC. Amino acid sequence: CASGISGRGEQFF.

The CDR3 DNA reads as TGTGCCAGCAGTTCACCCCGTGGAGGAGCGGAGTTTAACAATGAGCAGTTCTTC. This translates into CASSSPRGGAEFNNEQFF. The chain uses TRBV12-3 or TRBV12-4 and TRBJ2-1, with a tentative D call TRBD2 (5 bases). Trimming left V 4 bases short and J 5 bases short, with 24 bases between. The CDR3 is 18 amino acids.

This chain connects TRBV27 to TRBJ2-1, with 12 bases lining up with TRBD2. The CDR3 contains 16 residues. With V trimmed by 5 bases and J by 4 bases, 6 bases remained unmatched. Looked up from germline, CDR1 is MNHEY and CDR2 is SMNVEV (reference sequence). Here the CDR3 DNA reads TGTGCCAGCAGTCCCGGACTAGCGGGGAGATACAATGAGCAGTTCTTC. It yields the protein CASSPGLAGRYNEQFF.

This chain connects TRBV13 to TRBJ2-1, with a tentative D call TRBD2 (6 bases). Germline V CDR1 and CDR2: PRHDT, FYEKMQ (reference sequence). Trimming left V 0 bases short and J 7 bases short, with 10 bases between. The CDR3 spans 14 residues. The DNA of the CDR3 is TGTGCCAGCAGCTTAGGAGCGGGTGGAAATGAGCAGTTCTTC. This codes for CASSLGAGGNEQFF.

This clonotype was detected only a few times. The chain joins TRBV4-2 to TRBJ1-3; 7 bases map to TRBD1. V lost 4 bases to trimming and J lost 0 bases; unmatched junction nucleotides: 15. Germline V lookup: CDR1 LGHNA, CDR2 YNFKEQ. The CDR3 has 19 residues. CDR3 nucleotide sequence: TGTGCCAGCAGCCTAAGAAACCCCGGGACAGCTCTCTCTGGAAACACCATATATTTT. It translates to CASSLRNPGTALSGNTIYF.

This clonotype was recorded a few times. This chain uses TRBV12-3 or TRBV12-4 with TRBJ1-2, with 7 bases aligning to TRBD1. This CDR3 comprises 15 residues. V lost 6 bases and J lost 2; bases outside the gene matches: 9. CDR3 region: CASRIGGAGNYGYTF. DNA for the CDR3: TGTGCCAGCAGGATAGGGGGCGCCGGAAACTATGGCTACACCTTC.

Comments on this clonotype: The conserved final phenylalanine or tryptophan is absent from the CDR3, which likely points to a read error. This chain uses TRBV4-2 with TRBJ2-7; 7 nucleotides match TRBD1. The CDR3 has 15 residues. V shed 0 bases, J shed 3 bases, and the junction held 5 bases outside the gene matches. Germline V CDR1 and CDR2: LGHNA, YNFKEQ. The CDR3 loop reads CASSQDRSGGYEQYS. CDR3 sequence (DNA): TGTGCCAGCAGCCAAGATCGGTCAGGGGGCTACGAGCAGTACTCC.

V usage is TRBV27 and J usage is TRBJ2-7, with D possibly matching TRBD2 (5 bases). The CDR3 has 17 amino acids. The V and J ends lost 6 bases and 2 bases respectively, with 23 bases between them. Per germline, CDR1 MNHEY and CDR2 SMNVEV (reference sequence). CDR3 in amino acids: CASSPFLLANLPYEQYF. The CDR3 nucleotides are TGTGCCAGCAGCCCGTTTCTTTTAGCGAACCTGCCCTACGAGCAGTACTTC.

A remark on this clonotype: The germline gene is not matched at one end of the junction; a read error may be the cause. This chain links TRBV12-3 or TRBV12-4 with TRBJ1-1; D perhaps matches TRBD1 (5 bases). This CDR3 is 14 amino acids long. CDR3 coding DNA: TGTACCAGCAGGTCAGGGTCGGGGAACACTGAAGCTTTCTTT. As protein: CTSRSGSGNTEAFF.

This clonotype has just a few counts. J is TRBJ1-1 and V is TRBV29-1; D perhaps matches TRBD1 (5 bases). The V end lost 4 bases, the J end lost 7 bases, and 7 bases lay between the germline ends. Germline-derived CDR1 and CDR2 are SQVTM and ANQGSEA. This CDR3 contains 10 residues. This chain's CDR3 is CSVGGGEAFF. DNA of the CDR3: TGCAGCGTTGGGGGCGGTGAAGCTTTCTTT.